The 21 T cell receptor beta chains below come from one sample, sequenced in a study of T cell responses to AZD1222 COVID-19 vaccine. This table comes from immunoSEQ multiplex PCR, and its TCRdb copy is limited to in-frame clones, with some not included. The sample has 100,000 to 150,000 clones, about nine tenths seen once. Source: peripheral blood, taken on day 0 of MenACWY control vaccination. These receptors came from an adult in good health.

This sequence joins TRBV19 and TRBJ2-7; 8 bases align to TRBD1. Per the germline V gene, CDR1 is LNHDA and CDR2 is SQIVND (reference sequence). The CDR3 has 16 amino acids. V shed 9 bases, J shed 4 bases, and the junction held 17 bases outside the gene matches. The CDR3 DNA is TGTGCCAGCGCCGGGACAGGTCATTATGGTCGGTACGAGCAGTACTTC. Translating gives CASAGTGHYGRYEQYF. The whole variable domain, remainder taken from reference TRBV19 and TRBJ2-7, is DGGITQSPKYLFRKEGQNVTLSCEQNLNHDAMYWYRQDPGQGLRLIYYSQIVNDFQKGDIAEGYSVSREKKESFPLTVTSAQKNPTAFYLCASAGTGHYGRYEQYFGPGTRLTVT.

J is TRBJ2-7 and V is TRBV29-1; D uncertain. In germline, CDR1 is SQVTM, CDR2 ANQGSEA. The V and J ends lost 6 bases and 1 base respectively, with 7 bases between them. This CDR3 is built from 11 residues. CDR3 amino acids: CSVYISYEQYF. DNA for the CDR3: TGCAGCGTGTATATTTCCTACGAGCAGTACTTC.

This chain's CDR3 is CASAPGTSGRFNEQFF. CDR3 nucleotide sequence: TGTGCCAGCGCGCCCGGGACTAGCGGGAGGTTCAATGAGCAGTTCTTC. The chain has TRBV7-9 and TRBJ2-1, with 15 nucleotides matching TRBD2. Germline values: CDR1 SEHNR, CDR2 FQNEAQ (reference sequence). The CDR3 spans 16 residues. Losses at the gene ends were 8 bases for V and 6 bases for J; bases not matched to a gene: 8.

The rearrangement links TRBV29-1 to TRBJ1-1, with D perhaps matching TRBD1 (5 bases). This CDR3 region has 13 residues. Germline V lookup: CDR1 SQVTM, CDR2 ANQGSEA. Deletions cut 5 bases from V and 0 bases from J, with 10 bases between. CDR3 protein: CSVSGRLNTEAFF. CDR3 nucleotides: TGCAGCGTTTCGGGACGTTTGAACACTGAAGCTTTCTTT.

V and J are TRBV18 and TRBJ2-2; TRBD1 might be the D (5 bases). CDR3 length: 16 amino acids. With 3 bases removed from V and 0 bases from J, the gap between germline ends came to 11 bases. The germline V gene encodes CDR1 KGHSH and CDR2 LQKENI. The CDR3 coding sequence is TGTGCCAGCTCACCGGTACGCAGGGCGAACACCGGGGAGCTGTTTTTT. Protein sequence: CASSPVRRANTGELFF.

This sequence joins TRBV6-6 and TRBJ1-3, with no clear D. Germline V gene lookup returns CDR1 MNHNY and CDR2 SVGAGI (reference sequence). The CDR3 covers 16 residues. V gave up 6 bases and J gave up 0 bases, with 15 bases separating them. CDR3 loop: CASSRTVPTSGNTIYF. The CDR3 nucleotides are TGTGCCAGCAGCCGAACGGTCCCCACCTCTGGAAACACCATATATTTT.

The chain employs TRBV12-3 or TRBV12-4 and TRBJ1-1, with D possibly TRBD1 on 6 matching bases. V was clipped by 7 bases and J by 4 bases, with 13 bases between them. This CDR3 contains 13 residues. CDR3 in amino acids: CASIQQGITEAFF. CDR3 bases: TGTGCCAGCATCCAACAGGGCATCACTGAAGCTTTCTTT.

The rearrangement uses TRBV5-1 and TRBJ1-3; no clear D gene. CDR3 length: 16 residues. The germline V gene has CDR1 SGHRS and CDR2 YFSETQ. The V end was cut by 4 bases, the J end by 0 bases, with 14 bases between. The CDR3 loop is CASSPEPNRSGNTIYF. In DNA, the CDR3 is TGCGCCAGCAGCCCAGAGCCAAACCGCTCTGGAAACACCATATATTTT.

This rearrangement joins TRBV5-4 to TRBJ1-1; possible D gene TRBD1, 5 bases. Per the germline V gene, CDR1 is SGHNT and CDR2 is YYREEE (reference sequence). The CDR3 has 14 amino acids. The CDR3: CAASKAGTNTEAFF. The CDR3 DNA reads TGTGCTGCGAGTAAGGCGGGGACGAACACTGAAGCTTTCTTT.

The V and J genes are TRBV4-1 and TRBJ1-4; the match to TRBD1 covers 10 bases. The germline gives CDR1 MGHRA, CDR2 YSYEKL. The CDR3 runs 14 residues. Trimming cost V 5 bases and J 7 bases; bases outside gene matches: 4. The CDR3 nucleotides are TGCGCCAGCAGCGGGACAGGGGCTAGTGAAAAACTGTTTTTT. Its protein product is CASSGTGASEKLFF.

V and J are TRBV10-3 and TRBJ1-5; the match to TRBD1 covers 8 bases. Germline loops: CDR1 ENHRY, CDR2 SYGVKD. V lost 7 bases, J lost 7 bases, and 9 bases stayed unmatched. CDR3 length equals 14 residues. CDR3 nucleotides: TGTGCCATCAATGACAGGGGTCCCCAACAGCCCCAGCATTTT. It encodes CAINDRGPQQPQHF.

The chain links TRBV29-1 to TRBJ1-1; perhaps TRBD1 as D (6 bases). The CDR3 spans 12 residues. With 6 bases removed from V and 0 bases from J, the gap between germline ends came to 8 bases. Germline CDR1 is SQVTM and CDR2 is ANQGSEA. CDR3 loop: CSVGHLNTEAFF. Written as DNA, the CDR3 is TGCAGCGTGGGACATTTGAACACTGAAGCTTTCTTT.

This clone was detected only once. The chain recombines TRBV7-2 with TRBJ2-7, with TRBD2 as a possible D gene (5 bases). The CDR3 contains 15 residues. Per germline, CDR1 SGHTA and CDR2 FQGNSA. V shed 2 bases and J shed 9 bases, with 20 bases lying between them. The CDR3 loop reads CASSLSREPPVVQYF. The CDR3 bases are TGTGCCAGCAGCTTATCTAGGGAGCCCCCGGTCGTGCAGTACTTC.

DNA of the CDR3: TGTGCCAGCAGCATAGGGACAGGGGTTCTTGCCCAGTACTTC. Encoded protein: CASSIGTGVLAQYF. The chain recombines TRBV7-8 with TRBJ2-5, with 10 bases that match TRBD1. CDR1 is SGHVS, CDR2 FQNEAQ, per germline. The CDR3 is made up of 14 amino acids. V gave up 5 bases and J gave up 9 bases; unmatched junction bases: 9.

The rearrangement uses TRBV12-3 or TRBV12-4 and TRBJ1-5, with 8 bases that match TRBD1. This CDR3 contains 13 residues. V dropped 6 bases and J dropped 3; count of bases not matched to a gene: 1. CDR3: CASRTGVNQPQHF. As DNA, the CDR3 is TGTGCCAGCAGGACAGGGGTCAATCAGCCCCAGCATTTT.

The rearrangement joins TRBV5-1 to TRBJ1-2, with D perhaps TRBD1 (5 bases). With 4 bases removed from V and 8 bases from J, the gap between germline ends came to 15 bases. Germline V lookup: CDR1 SGHRS, CDR2 YFSETQ. This CDR3 has 13 amino acids. The CDR3 DNA is TGCGCCAGCAGCCAAGACCCGGGGGGAGGCTACACCTTC. It codes for CASSQDPGGGYTF.

V is TRBV2 and J is TRBJ2-3; no definite D call. The CDR3 consists of 12 residues. V lost 4 bases to trimming and J lost 0 bases, with 2 bases between them. Per germline, CDR1 SNHLY and CDR2 FYNNEI. DNA for the CDR3: TGTGCCAGCAGTGTAAGCACAGATACGCAGTATTTT. It codes for CASSVSTDTQYF.

The rearrangement links TRBV29-1 to TRBJ1-5; D perhaps matches TRBD1 (5 bases). Trimming removed 4 bases from V and 0 bases from J, with 13 bases in between. The CDR3 consists of 15 residues. Per the germline V gene, CDR1 is SQVTM and CDR2 is ANQGSEA. CDR3 DNA sequence: TGCAGCGTTGGATTCGGGGGAGGTAGCAATCAGCCCCAGCATTTT. It is translated as CSVGFGGGSNQPQHF.

This clone was picked up one time. The chain has TRBV6-1 and TRBJ1-1; perhaps TRBD1 as D (5 bases). Germline CDR1 and CDR2: MNHNS and SASEGT. Trimming stripped 2 bases from V and 2 bases from J, with 12 bases between. The CDR3 covers 15 residues. CDR3 residues: CASSEWGGANTEAFF. The CDR3 DNA sequence: TGTGCCAGCAGTGAATGGGGAGGGGCCAACACTGAAGCTTTCTTT.

The chain links TRBV2 to TRBJ2-7, with 8 nucleotides matching TRBD1. Germline V gene lookup returns CDR1 SNHLY and CDR2 FYNNEI. V trimming: 6 bases; J trimming: 2 bases; junction bases outside the gene matches: 9. This CDR3 contains 15 residues. The CDR3 DNA follows: TGTGCCAGCAGATACCAGGGACAGGTGACCTACGAGCAGTACTTC. This encodes CASRYQGQVTYEQYF.

The chain carries TRBV6-5 and TRBJ1-6; D not certain. V was pared by 0 bases and J by 6 bases, with 6 bases between. The CDR3 loop spans 14 amino acids. In germline, CDR1 is MNHEY, CDR2 SVGAGI. This CDR3 reads CASSYSAPNSPLHF. CDR3 nucleotides: TGTGCCAGCAGTTACTCGGCTCCTAATTCACCCCTCCACTTT.